Presented here are 14 T cell receptor beta chains from one specimen sequenced in a study of OX40 agonist ivuxolimab in advanced cancers. Measured with immunoSEQ multiplex PCR; TCRdb has only the in-frame clones, and not every one. The data hold approximately 70,000 clones, with about nine tenths observed a single time. The specimen comprised CD4+ or CD8+ T cells sorted from blood, sampled in a trial of the OX40 agonist ivuxolimab. The source of these receptors is an adult with an advanced solid tumor such as melanoma, head and neck, liver or kidney cancer.

This clone was recorded only once. V gene TRBV7-9 combines with J gene TRBJ1-1; 9 bases are shared with TRBD1. CDR1 is SEHNR and CDR2 is FQNEAQ in the germline V gene (reference sequence). V shed 5 bases and J 3 bases; nucleotides not matched to a gene: 4. This CDR3 is 14 amino acids long. CDR3 amino acids: CASSHWDRDTEAFF. CDR3 bases: TGTGCCAGCAGCCACTGGGACAGGGACACTGAAGCTTTCTTT.

This chain links TRBV14 with TRBJ2-7; 7 bases are shared with TRBD1. The V gene end was trimmed by 0 bases and the J gene end by 1 base; junction bases not matched to a gene: 6. The CDR3 consists of 16 residues. Per the germline V gene, CDR1 is SGHDN and CDR2 is FVKESK. The CDR3 region has the DNA TGTGCCAGCAGCCAAGATGGGGACAGAGAATCCTACGAGCAGTACTTC. It translates to CASSQDGDRESYEQYF.

This clone was found once. The chain combines TRBV2 with TRBJ2-1, with D uncertain. Trimming left V 1 base short and J 6 bases short, with 7 bases between. The CDR3 length is 13 residues. From germline, CDR1 is SNHLY and CDR2 FYNNEI. Written as DNA, the CDR3 is TGTGCCAGCAGTGAAGAACAAGGCAATGAGCAGTTCTTC. Translating gives CASSEEQGNEQFF. The full variable domain, rest sourced from reference TRBV2 and TRBJ2-1, is EPEVTQTPSHQVTQMGQEVILRCVPISNHLYFYWYRQILGQKVEFLVSFYNNEISEKSEIFDDQFSVERPDGSNFTLKIRSTKLEDSAMYFCASSEEQGNEQFFGPGTRLTVL.

The V and J genes are TRBV11-3 and TRBJ2-2; 8 bases align to TRBD2. CDR1 is SGHNT and CDR2 is YENEEA in the germline V gene. Germline trimming cut 3 bases from V and 5 bases from J; bases unmatched to any gene: 2. The CDR3 covers 14 residues. The CDR3 here is CASSFAGGTGELFF. CDR3 DNA sequence: TGTGCCAGCAGCTTCGCGGGGGGTACCGGGGAGCTGTTTTTT.

The rearrangement links TRBV6-1 to TRBJ1-6; D uncertain. The germline gives CDR1 MNHNS, CDR2 SASEGT. CDR3 length: 14 residues. V lost 4 bases to trimming and J lost 4 bases, with 8 bases between them. CDR3 in amino acids: CASSVYRYNSPLHF. The CDR3, as DNA: TGTGCCAGCAGTGTTTACAGATATAATTCACCCCTCCACTTT.

This chain uses TRBV7-9 with TRBJ1-6; 8 positions match TRBD1. CDR3 length: 15 residues. Germline loops: CDR1 SEHNR, CDR2 FQNEAQ (reference sequence). V shed 5 bases, J shed 9 bases, and the junction held 9 bases outside the gene matches. The chain's CDR3 is CASSPQGDSFSPLHF. The DNA of the CDR3 is TGTGCCAGCAGCCCACAGGGGGACAGCTTTTCACCCCTCCACTTT.

The J gene is TRBJ1-1, the V gene TRBV18, with D possibly matching TRBD1 (5 bases). The V and J ends lost 5 bases and 4 bases respectively, with 11 bases between them. Per germline, CDR1 KGHSH and CDR2 LQKENI. The CDR3 sequence is 13 residues long. The CDR3 DNA reads TGTGCCAGCTCATTGGTGGGGGGCACTGAAGCTTTCTTT. Protein product: CASSLVGGTEAFF.

The chain links TRBV5-8 to TRBJ1-1; a weak D match, TRBD1 (6 bases). Germline V gene sequence: CDR1 SGHTS, CDR2 YDEGEE. The CDR3 runs to 15 residues. Trimming took 3 bases from V and 4 from J, leaving 16 bases between them. The CDR3 nucleotides are TGTGCCAGCAGCTCGGACAGTAGTATGAGCACTGAAGCTTTCTTT. Its translation is CASSSDSSMSTEAFF. The full variable domain, in which reference TRBV5-8 and TRBJ1-1 provide the parts outside the CDR3, is EAGVTQSPTHLIKTRGQQATLRCSPISGHTSVYWYQQALGLGLQFLLWYDEGEERNRGNFPPRFSGRQFPNYSSELNVNALELEDSALYLCASSSDSSMSTEAFFGQGTRLTVV.

The rearrangement uses TRBV6-5 and TRBJ2-1; 7 nucleotides agree with TRBD1. The CDR3 is made up of 13 amino acids. The germline CDR1 and CDR2 sequences are MNHEY and SVGAGI. Trimming took 6 bases from V and 5 from J; bases not matched to a gene: 4. CDR3 sequence reads: CASSATGNNEQFF. The CDR3 region has the DNA TGTGCCAGCAGCGCGACAGGGAACAATGAGCAGTTCTTC.

V and J are TRBV16 and TRBJ2-7; a weak D match, TRBD2 (6 bases). V was cut by 2 bases and J by 5 bases, with 16 bases left in between. Germline CDR1 is KGHSY and CDR2 is FQNENV. CDR3 size: 15 residues. For the CDR3, the DNA is TGTGCCAGCAGCCAAGTAGGAGGGATGGTACACGAGCAGTACTTC. Translation: CASSQVGGMVHEQYF.

V and J are TRBV10-1 and TRBJ2-2; maybe TRBD1 (5 bases). The length of the CDR3 is 13 residues. With 6 bases removed from V and 6 bases from J, the gap between germline ends came to 11 bases. Germline values: CDR1 WNHNN, CDR2 SYGVQD (reference sequence). CDR3 sequence (DNA): TGCGCCAGCAGCAGGACAAGTCCCGGGGAGCTGTTTTTT. Amino acids: CASSRTSPGELFF.

The CDR3 DNA reads TGCGCCAGCAGCTCCCCAGACAGGAGCTCCTACAATGAGCAGTTCTTC. Translated, it gives CASSSPDRSSYNEQFF. The chain has TRBV5-1 and TRBJ2-1; possible D gene TRBD1, 6 bases. Looked up from germline, CDR1 is SGHRS and CDR2 is YFSETQ. Trimming left V 3 bases short and J 0 bases short, with 13 bases between. The CDR3 is 16 amino acids. Supplemented by reference TRBV5-1 and TRBJ2-1, the full variable domain reads KAGVTQTPRYLIKTRGQQVTLSCSPISGHRSVSWYQQTPGQGLQFLFEYFSETQRNKGNFPGRFSGRQFSNSRSEMNVSTLELGDSALYLCASSSPDRSSYNEQFFGPGTRLTVL.

The V call is TRBV2, the J call TRBJ1-2; 8 bases line up with TRBD1. V was clipped by 3 bases and J by 6 bases; unmatched bases: 6. The CDR3 contains 14 residues. The germline V gene has CDR1 SNHLY and CDR2 FYNNEI. The CDR3 spells CASSDAAGGNGYTF. In nucleotides, the CDR3 is TGTGCCAGCAGTGATGCGGCAGGGGGCAATGGCTACACCTTC.

Remarks on this clone: Other DNA sequences of this sample code for an identical CDR3. The chain carries TRBV7-6 and TRBJ2-5, with 7 bases aligning to TRBD2. Trimming at V came to 1 base and at J to 4 bases, leaving 0 bases not matched to a gene. This CDR3 region has 13 residues. The germline CDR1 and CDR2 sequences are SGHVS and FNYEAQ. CDR3 protein: CASSLGLAETQYF. The CDR3 region has the DNA TGTGCCAGCAGCTTAGGACTAGCAGAGACCCAGTACTTC.